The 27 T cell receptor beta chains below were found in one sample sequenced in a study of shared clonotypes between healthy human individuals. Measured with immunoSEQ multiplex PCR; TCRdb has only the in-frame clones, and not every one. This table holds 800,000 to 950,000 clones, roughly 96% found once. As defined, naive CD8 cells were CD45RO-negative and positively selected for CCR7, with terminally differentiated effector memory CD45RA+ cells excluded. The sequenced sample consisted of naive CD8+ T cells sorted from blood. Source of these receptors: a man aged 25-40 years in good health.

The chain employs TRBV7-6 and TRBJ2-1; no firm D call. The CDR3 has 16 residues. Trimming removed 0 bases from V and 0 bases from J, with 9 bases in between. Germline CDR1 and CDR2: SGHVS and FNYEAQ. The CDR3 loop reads CASSLAWRSSYNEQFF. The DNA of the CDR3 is TGTGCCAGCAGCTTAGCGTGGCGGAGCTCCTACAATGAGCAGTTCTTC.

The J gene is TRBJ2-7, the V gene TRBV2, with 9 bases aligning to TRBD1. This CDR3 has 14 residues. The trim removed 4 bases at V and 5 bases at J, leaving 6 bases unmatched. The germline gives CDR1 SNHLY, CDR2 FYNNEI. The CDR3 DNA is TGTGCCAGCAGTGTGTTTCGGACAGGGGACGAGCAGTACTTC. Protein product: CASSVFRTGDEQYF. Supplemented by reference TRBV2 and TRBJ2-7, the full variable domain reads EPEVTQTPSHQVTQMGQEVILRCVPISNHLYFYWYRQILGQKVEFLVSFYNNEISEKSEIFDDQFSVERPDGSNFTLKIRSTKLEDSAMYFCASSVFRTGDEQYFGPGTRLTVT.

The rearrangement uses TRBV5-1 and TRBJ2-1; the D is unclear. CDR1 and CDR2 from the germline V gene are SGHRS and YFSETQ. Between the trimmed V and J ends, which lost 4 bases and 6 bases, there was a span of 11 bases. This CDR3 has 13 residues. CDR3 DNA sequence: TGCGCCAGCAGCCAAGGACCCTCCAATGAGCAGTTCTTC. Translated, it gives CASSQGPSNEQFF.

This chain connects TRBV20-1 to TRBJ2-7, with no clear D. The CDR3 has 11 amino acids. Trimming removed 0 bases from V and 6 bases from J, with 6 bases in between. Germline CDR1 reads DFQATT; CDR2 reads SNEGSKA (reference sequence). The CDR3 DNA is TGCAGTGCTAGAGATTGGCGCGAGCAGTACTTC. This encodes CSARDWREQYF.

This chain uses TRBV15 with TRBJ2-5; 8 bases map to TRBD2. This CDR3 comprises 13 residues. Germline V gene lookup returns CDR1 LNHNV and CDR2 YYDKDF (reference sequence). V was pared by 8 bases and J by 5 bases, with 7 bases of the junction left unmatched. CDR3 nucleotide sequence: TGTGCCACCTGTCCCGGGAGGGGGGAGACCCAGTACTTC. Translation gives CATCPGRGETQYF.

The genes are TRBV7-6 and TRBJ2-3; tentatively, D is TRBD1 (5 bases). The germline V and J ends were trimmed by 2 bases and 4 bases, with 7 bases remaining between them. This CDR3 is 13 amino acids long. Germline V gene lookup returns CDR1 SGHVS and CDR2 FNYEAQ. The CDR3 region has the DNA TGTGCCAGCAGCTTACCAGGGTCAGATACGCAGTATTTT. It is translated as CASSLPGSDTQYF.

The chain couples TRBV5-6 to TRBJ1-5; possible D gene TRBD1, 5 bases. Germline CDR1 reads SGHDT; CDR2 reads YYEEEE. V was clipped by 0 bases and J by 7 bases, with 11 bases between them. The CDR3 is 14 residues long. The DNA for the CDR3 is TGTGCCAGCAGCTTGGCCGCAGGGCAGCAGCCCCAGCATTTT. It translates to CASSLAAGQQPQHF.

This CDR3 reads CASSLGTGRTEAFF. The DNA of the CDR3 is TGCGCCAGCAGCCTAGGGACAGGGAGGACTGAAGCTTTCTTT. The rearrangement uses TRBV5-1 and TRBJ1-1; 9 nucleotides agree with TRBD1. V was clipped by 4 bases and J by 5 bases; unmatched bases: 6. Germline V gene sequence: CDR1 SGHRS, CDR2 YFSETQ. This CDR3 is 14 amino acids long.

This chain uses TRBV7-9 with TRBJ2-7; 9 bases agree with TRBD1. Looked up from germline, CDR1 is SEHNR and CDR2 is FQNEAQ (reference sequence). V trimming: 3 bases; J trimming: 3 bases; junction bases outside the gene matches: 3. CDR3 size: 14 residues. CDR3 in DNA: TGTGCCAGCAGCTTCGGACAGGGGTTCTACGAGCAGTACTTC. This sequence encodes CASSFGQGFYEQYF.

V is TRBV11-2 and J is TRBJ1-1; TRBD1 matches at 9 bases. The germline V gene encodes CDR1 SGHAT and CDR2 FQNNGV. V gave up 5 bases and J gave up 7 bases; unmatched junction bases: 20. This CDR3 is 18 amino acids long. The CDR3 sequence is CASSASGTGPSSLGEAFF. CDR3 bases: TGTGCCAGCAGCGCCTCCGGGACAGGGCCCTCCTCGCTGGGTGAAGCTTTCTTT.

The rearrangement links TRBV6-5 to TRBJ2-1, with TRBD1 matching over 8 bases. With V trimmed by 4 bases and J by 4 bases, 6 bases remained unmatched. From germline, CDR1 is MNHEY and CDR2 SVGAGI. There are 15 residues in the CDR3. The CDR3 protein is CASSSTGVPYNEQFF. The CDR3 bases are TGTGCCAGCAGTTCGACAGGGGTCCCTTACAATGAGCAGTTCTTC.

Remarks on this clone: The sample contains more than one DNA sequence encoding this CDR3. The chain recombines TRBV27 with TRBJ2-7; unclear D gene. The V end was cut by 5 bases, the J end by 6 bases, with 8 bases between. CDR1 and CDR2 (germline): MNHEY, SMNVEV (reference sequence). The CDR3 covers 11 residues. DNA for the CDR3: TGTGCCAGCAGTCGTGGGTCCGAGCAGTACTTC. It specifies CASSRGSEQYF.

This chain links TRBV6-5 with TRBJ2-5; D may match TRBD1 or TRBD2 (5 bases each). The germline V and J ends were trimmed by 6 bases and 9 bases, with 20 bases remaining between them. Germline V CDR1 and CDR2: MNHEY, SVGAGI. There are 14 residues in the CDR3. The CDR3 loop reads CASSGRGPLGAQYF. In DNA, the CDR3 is TGTGCCAGCAGCGGTAGAGGGCCCTTGGGGGCCCAGTACTTC.

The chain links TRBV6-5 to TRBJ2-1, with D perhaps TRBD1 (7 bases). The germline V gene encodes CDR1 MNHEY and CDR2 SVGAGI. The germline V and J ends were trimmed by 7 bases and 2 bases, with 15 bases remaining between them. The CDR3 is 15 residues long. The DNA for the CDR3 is TGTGCCAGCACGCCCGACAGGGAGGCCTACAATGAGCAGTTCTTC. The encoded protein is CASTPDREAYNEQFF.

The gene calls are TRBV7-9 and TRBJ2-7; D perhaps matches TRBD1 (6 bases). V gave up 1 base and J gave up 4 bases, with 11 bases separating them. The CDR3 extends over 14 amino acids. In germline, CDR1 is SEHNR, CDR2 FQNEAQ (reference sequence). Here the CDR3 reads CASSLDRVGYEQYF. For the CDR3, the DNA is TGTGCCAGCAGCTTAGACAGGGTGGGATACGAGCAGTACTTC.

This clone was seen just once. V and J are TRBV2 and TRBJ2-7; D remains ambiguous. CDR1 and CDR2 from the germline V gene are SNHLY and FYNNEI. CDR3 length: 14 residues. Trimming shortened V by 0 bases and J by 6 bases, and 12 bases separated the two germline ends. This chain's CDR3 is CASSEATYSGEQYF. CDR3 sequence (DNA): TGTGCCAGCAGTGAAGCGACCTACAGTGGCGAGCAGTACTTC. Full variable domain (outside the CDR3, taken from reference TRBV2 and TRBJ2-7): EPEVTQTPSHQVTQMGQEVILRCVPISNHLYFYWYRQILGQKVEFLVSFYNNEISEKSEIFDDQFSVERPDGSNFTLKIRSTKLEDSAMYFCASSEATYSGEQYFGPGTRLTVT.

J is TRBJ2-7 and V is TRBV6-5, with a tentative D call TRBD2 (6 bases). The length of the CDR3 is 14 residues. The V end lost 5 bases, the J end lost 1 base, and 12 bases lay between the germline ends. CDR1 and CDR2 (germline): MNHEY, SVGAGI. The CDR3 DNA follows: TGTGCCAGCAGTGGGACGGGGGTATCCTACGAGCAGTACTTC. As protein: CASSGTGVSYEQYF.

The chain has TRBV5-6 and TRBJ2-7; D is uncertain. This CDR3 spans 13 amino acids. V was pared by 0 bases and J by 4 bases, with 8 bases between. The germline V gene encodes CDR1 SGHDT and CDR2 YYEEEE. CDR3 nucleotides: TGTGCCAGCAGCTTGGGCAGGTTTTACGAGCAGTACTTC. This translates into CASSLGRFYEQYF. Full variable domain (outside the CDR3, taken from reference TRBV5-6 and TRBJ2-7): DAGVTQSPTHLIKTRGQQVTLRCSPKSGHDTVSWYQQALGQGPQFIFQYYEEEERQRGNFPDRFSGHQFPNYSSELNVNALLLGDSALYLCASSLGRFYEQYFGPGTRLTVT.

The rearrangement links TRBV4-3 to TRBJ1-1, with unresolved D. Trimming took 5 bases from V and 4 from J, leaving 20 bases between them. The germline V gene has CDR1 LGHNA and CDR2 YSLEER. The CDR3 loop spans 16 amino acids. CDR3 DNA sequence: TGCGCCAGCAGCTCAAACGCGTTAGGGATCAGCACTGAAGCTTTCTTT. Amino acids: CASSSNALGISTEAFF.

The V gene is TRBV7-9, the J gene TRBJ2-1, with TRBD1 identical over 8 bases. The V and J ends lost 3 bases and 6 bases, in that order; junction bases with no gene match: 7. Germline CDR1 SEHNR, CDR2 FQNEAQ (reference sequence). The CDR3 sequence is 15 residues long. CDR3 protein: CASSLGRGLRNEQFF. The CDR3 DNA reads TGTGCCAGCAGCTTGGGCAGGGGGCTTCGCAATGAGCAGTTCTTC.

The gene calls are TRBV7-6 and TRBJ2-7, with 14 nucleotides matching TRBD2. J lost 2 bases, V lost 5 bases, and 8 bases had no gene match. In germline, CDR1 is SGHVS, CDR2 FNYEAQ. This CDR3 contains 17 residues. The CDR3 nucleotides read TGTGCCAGCAGCCAAAGACTAGCGGGAGGGCGGCCCTACGAGCAGTACTTC. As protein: CASSQRLAGGRPYEQYF.

The CDR3 DNA reads TGCGCCAGCAGCCAAGATCGGATTGTTAGCTTTCACAATGAGCAGTTCTTC. Residues: CASSQDRIVSFHNEQFF. V gene TRBV4-3 combines with J gene TRBJ2-1; no definite D call. The CDR3 covers 17 residues. The germline V and J ends were trimmed by 0 bases and 5 bases, with 17 bases remaining between them. Germline lookup yields CDR1 LGHNA and CDR2 YSLEER.

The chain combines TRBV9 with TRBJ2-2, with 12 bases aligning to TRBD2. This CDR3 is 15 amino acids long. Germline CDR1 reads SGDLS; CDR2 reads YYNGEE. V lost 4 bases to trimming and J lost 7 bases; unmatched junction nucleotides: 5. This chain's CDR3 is CASSLAGGRGGELFF. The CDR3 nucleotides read TGTGCCAGCAGCCTAGCGGGAGGGCGTGGCGGGGAGCTGTTTTTT.

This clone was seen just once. The CDR3 sequence: CASSARTGSITDTQYF. The CDR3 DNA sequence: TGTGCCAGCAGCGCTCGGACAGGGTCCATCACAGATACGCAGTATTTT. The V call is TRBV9, the J call TRBJ2-3, with 8 bases matching TRBD1. CDR1 and CDR2 (germline): SGDLS, YYNGEE. This CDR3 is 16 amino acids long. The V and J ends lost 3 bases and 2 bases, in that order; junction bases with no gene match: 8.

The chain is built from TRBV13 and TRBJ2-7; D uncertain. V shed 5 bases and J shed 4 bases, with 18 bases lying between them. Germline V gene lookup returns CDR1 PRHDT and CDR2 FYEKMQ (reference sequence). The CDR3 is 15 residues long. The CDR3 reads CASSRVAGPIYEQYF. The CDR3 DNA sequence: TGTGCCAGCAGCCGAGTGGCAGGACCAATTTACGAGCAGTACTTC.

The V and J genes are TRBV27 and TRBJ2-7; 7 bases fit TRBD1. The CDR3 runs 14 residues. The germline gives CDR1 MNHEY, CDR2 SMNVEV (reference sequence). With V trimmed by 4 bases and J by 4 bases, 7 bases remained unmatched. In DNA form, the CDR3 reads TGTGCCAGCAGTTCACTCATGACAGGGTACGAGCAGTACTTC. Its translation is CASSSLMTGYEQYF.

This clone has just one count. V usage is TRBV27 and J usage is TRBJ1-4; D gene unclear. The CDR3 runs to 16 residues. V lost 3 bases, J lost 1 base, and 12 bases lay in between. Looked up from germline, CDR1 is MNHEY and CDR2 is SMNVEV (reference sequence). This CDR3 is CASSFSMTRTNEKLFF. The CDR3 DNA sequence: TGTGCCAGCAGTTTTTCCATGACGAGAACTAATGAAAAACTGTTTTTT.